These T cell receptor beta chains were read from a single sample in a study of blood T cell repertoires in COVID-19. Data came from immunoSEQ multiplex PCR; TCRdb stores just in-frame clones and leaves some out. The sample has 90,000 to 100,000 clones; roughly 82% are singletons. Sequenced material: peripheral blood. The source is a man older than 75 with acute or convalescent COVID-19. CDR3s include the opening cysteine and the closing phenylalanine or tryptophan. The D gene is left open where the match is weak. The size of a clone is reported for some rows only, either as once, few or many, or as a class for expanded clones.

>TRBJ1-3|NA|TRBV19|NA
TGTGCCAGTAGCCCCGACAGGTCCAACACCATATATTTT
CASSPDRSNTIYF
>TRBJ2-1|NA|TRBV13|NA
TGTGCCAGCAGCTCCAGGGATGAGCAGTTCTTC
CASSSRDEQFF
>TRBJ2-7|NA|TRBV2|NA
TGTGCCAGCAGCCGGTCGAGCTACGAGCAGTACTTC
CASSRSSYEQYF
>TRBJ1-2|TRBD1|TRBV18|NA
TGTGCCAGCTCACCCAGCGGACAGGCGAGTTATGGCTACACCTTC
CASSPSGQASYGYTF
>TRBJ1-6|NA|TRBV30|NA
TGTGCCTGGAGTCCCCAAGCCGGGGGTTCACCCCTCCACTTT
CAWSPQAGGSPLHF
>TRBJ2-7|NA|TRBV7-9|NA
TGTGCCGGTCAGGGGGGCGCGTACGAGCAGTACTTC
CAGQGGAYEQYF
>TRBJ1-3|NA|TRBV28|NA
TGTGCCAGCAGATACGGTGAGCGCTCTAGAAACACCATATATTTT
CASRYGERSRNTIYF
>TRBJ1-5|TRBD1|TRBV28|NA
TGTGCCAGCAGTCCCCGGACAGGGATCGATAGCAATCAGCCCCAGCATTTT
CASSPRTGIDSNQPQHF
>TRBJ1-2|NA|TRBV3-1/TRBV3-2|NA
TGTGCCAGCAGCCTTCGAGGGCGGCAGAACTATGGCTACACCTTC
CASSLRGRQNYGYTF
>TRBJ2-5|TRBD1|TRBV11-2|medium-sized
TGTGCCAGCAGTCCCGGGACAGGGGTGGGGGAGACCCAGTACTTC
CASSPGTGVGETQYF
>TRBJ2-3|TRBD1|TRBV19|NA
TGTGCCAGTAGTAAGGGGACAGGGGTTGCGGATACGCAGTATTTT
CASSKGTGVADTQYF
>TRBJ1-5|NA|TRBV19|NA
TGTGCCAGTAGAGACACTGCCAATCAGCCCCAGCATTTT
CASRDTANQPQHF
>TRBJ1-2|NA|TRBV5-6|NA
TGTGCCAGCAGGGGGCCGACACACAACTATGGCTACACCTTC
CASRGPTHNYGYTF
>TRBJ2-7|TRBD2|TRBV6-2/TRBV6-3|few
TGTGCCAGCAGTTTAGCGGGGTACTACGAGCAGTACTTC
CASSLAGYYEQYF
>TRBJ2-1|NA|TRBV19|NA
TGTGCCAGTATCTCACTAGCCCGGAATGAGCAGTTCTTC
CASISLARNEQFF
>TRBJ1-1|TRBD1|TRBV29-1|NA
TGCAGCGTTGGACAGGGGGCCACTGAAGCTTTCTTT
CSVGQGATEAFF
>TRBJ1-4|NA|TRBV5-1|NA
TGCGCCAGCAGCGTCCGCGGGATTGAAAAACTGTTTTTT
CASSVRGIEKLFF
>TRBJ1-2|NA|TRBV30|NA
TGTGCCTGGACCTCAGGGGTCGGCTACACCTTC
CAWTSGVGYTF
>TRBJ1-2|TRBD1|TRBV5-1|NA
TGCGCCAGCAGCGTAGGACAGGGGGCAATTGGCTACACCTTC
CASSVGQGAIGYTF
>TRBJ1-2|TRBD1|TRBV7-6|once
TGTGCCAGCAGCTTATCACAGGGGGCAGGTGGCTACACCTTC
CASSLSQGAGGYTF
>TRBJ1-1|TRBD1|TRBV27|few
TGTGCCAGCAGTCCAAGACAGGGATCGCAAGCTTTCTTT
CASSPRQGSQAFF
>TRBJ2-7|TRBD2|TRBV19|NA
TGTGCCAGTCGTCCAACTAGCGGGAGGGACGAGCAGTACTTC
CASRPTSGRDEQYF
>TRBJ1-5|NA|TRBV21-1|NA
TGTGCCAGCAGCCCAGACAGGGTTCGCAATCAGCCCCAGCATTTT
CASSPDRVRNQPQHF
>TRBJ1-3|TRBD1|TRBV30|NA
TGTGCCTGGAGCTTAAGGACAGGGTCCGGAAACACCATATATTTT
CAWSLRTGSGNTIYF
>TRBJ2-7|TRBD1|TRBV14|NA
TGTGCCAGCAGCCAAGGGACAGGGTTCTACGAGCAGTACTTC
CASSQGTGFYEQYF
>TRBJ1-2|NA|TRBV7-2|NA
TGTGCCAGCAGCTTAGCACAGAACTATGGCTACACCTTC
CASSLAQNYGYTF
>TRBJ1-1|NA|TRBV5-6|NA
TGTGCCAGCAGCGAACAGGGTTTAGGAACCACTGAAGCTTTCTTT
CASSEQGLGTTEAFF
>TRBJ2-7|TRBD1|TRBV6-5|NA
TGTGCCAGCAGTTACGGCGACAGGGGGAACGAGCAGTACTTC
CASSYGDRGNEQYF
>TRBJ1-1|TRBD1|TRBV5-1|NA
TGCGCCAGCAGCCTCGGGACAGGGGTCATGAACACTGAAGCTTTCTTT
CASSLGTGVMNTEAFF
>TRBJ2-2|NA|TRBV6-2/TRBV6-3|NA
TGTGCCAGCAGTCCAACAGAGAAAACCGGGGAGCTGTTTTTT
CASSPTEKTGELFF
>TRBJ1-1|TRBD1|TRBV28|NA
TGTGCCAGCAGCTCGGGAGGGGGCGATGACACTGAAGCTTTCTTT
CASSSGGGDDTEAFF
>TRBJ1-5|NA|TRBV2|few
TGTGCCAGCAGTGCCTTAGAATATAGCAATCAGCCCCAGCATTTT
CASSALEYSNQPQHF